The 22 T cell receptor beta chains below all came from one sample that was sequenced in a study of T cells in Graves' hyperthyroidism and ophthalmopathy. TCR beta CDR3 sequences were amplified from RNA transcripts. With the HTBI primer set, the TCR CDR3 went through a first round of RT-PCR. TCRdb re-called the multiplex PCR reads with MiXCR, one entry per CDR3 protein. The data hold 550,000 to 650,000 distinct CDR3 sequences, with 14% observed a single time. Sequencing was done on a sample of blood. These receptors originate from a woman in her 40s with Graves' hyperthyroidism.

This clonotype was counted only a few times. V usage is TRBV9 and J usage is TRBJ1-2, with 7 bases that match TRBD1. This CDR3 spans 16 amino acids. Germline CDR1 SGDLS, CDR2 YYNGEE. Germline trimming cut 2 bases from V and 2 bases from J; bases unmatched to any gene: 9. CDR3 residues: CASSVSLDRQNYGYTF. The CDR3, as DNA: TGTGCCAGCAGCGTTTCCCTGGACAGGCAGAACTATGGCTACACCTTC.

There are many counts of this clonotype. The V gene is TRBV2, the J gene TRBJ1-1, with D hard to call. Germline loops: CDR1 SNHLY, CDR2 FYNNEI. With 6 bases removed from V and 11 bases from J, the gap between germline ends came to 13 bases. The CDR3 extends over 11 amino acids. The CDR3 protein is CASRYGEEAFF. CDR3 DNA sequence: TGTGCCAGCAGGTACGGGGAAGAGGCTTTCTTT.

This clonotype has a count of ten or more. This chain connects TRBV30 to TRBJ1-1; D gene unclear. Per germline, CDR1 GTSNPN and CDR2 SVGIG (reference sequence). The CDR3 sequence is 11 residues long. V gave up 2 bases and J gave up 5 bases, with 6 bases separating them. The CDR3 coding sequence is TGTGCCTGGAGTCTCTATACTGAAGCTTTCTTT. Translating it yields CAWSLYTEAFF.

This clonotype showed up just a few times. The chain employs TRBV2 and TRBJ2-1; 7 bases fit TRBD2. Per the germline V gene, CDR1 is SNHLY and CDR2 is FYNNEI. Germline trimming cut 4 bases from V and 0 bases from J; bases unmatched to any gene: 9. The CDR3 runs 17 residues. Here the CDR3 reads CASSGRGRGSSYNEQFF. DNA for the CDR3: TGTGCCAGCAGTGGTAGAGGGAGGGGAAGCTCCTACAATGAGCAGTTCTTC.

This clonotype appeared a few times. The V gene is TRBV4-1, the J gene TRBJ2-2; unclear D gene. CDR3 length: 13 residues. V lost 0 bases and J lost 6, with 5 bases in between. Germline CDR1 MGHRA, CDR2 YSYEKL. The CDR3 loop reads CASSQDFAGELFF. CDR3 DNA sequence: TGCGCCAGCAGCCAAGACTTCGCCGGGGAGCTGTTTTTT.

The V gene is TRBV7-9, the J gene TRBJ2-1, with 9 bases identical to TRBD2. The CDR3 loop spans 15 amino acids. V shed 5 bases and J 2 bases; nucleotides not matched to a gene: 4. Germline CDR1 is SEHNR and CDR2 is FQNEAQ (reference sequence). The CDR3 DNA reads TGTGCCAGCAGCCACGAGCGGGAGGCCTACAATGAGCAGTTCTTC. Translated, it gives CASSHEREAYNEQFF. The complete variable domain, with remaining parts taken from reference TRBV7-9 and TRBJ2-1, reads DTGVSQNPRHKITKRGQNVTFRCDPISEHNRLYWYRQTLGQGPEFLTYFQNEAQLEKSRLLSDRFSAERPKGSFSTLEIQRTEQGDSAMYLCASSHEREAYNEQFFGPGTRLTVL.

This clonotype was counted between two and nine times. The J gene is TRBJ2-3, the V gene TRBV20-1, with a tentative D call TRBD1 (5 bases). CDR3 length: 15 amino acids. Per the germline V gene, CDR1 is DFQATT and CDR2 is SNEGSKA (reference sequence). The V gene lost 1 base and the J gene lost 7 bases, with 18 bases spanning the gap. CDR3 nucleotide sequence: TGCAGTGCTAGAGGGTCGGACACCCCCCGGCATACGCAGTATTTT. This translates into CSARGSDTPRHTQYF.

The J gene is TRBJ2-3, the V gene TRBV7-2; 12 nucleotides align to TRBD2. Trimming took 1 base from V and 4 from J; bases not matched to a gene: 3. Germline lookup yields CDR1 SGHTA and CDR2 FQGNSA. The CDR3 consists of 16 residues. CDR3 nucleotides: TGTGCCAGCAGCTTAGTGAGACTAGCGGGAGCAGATACGCAGTATTTT. Amino acid sequence: CASSLVRLAGADTQYF.

This clonotype has a count of ten or more. J is TRBJ1-2 and V is TRBV5-1; D gene ambiguous. Germline V lookup: CDR1 SGHRS, CDR2 YFSETQ. Trimming pared 0 bases from V and 8 bases from J, leaving 8 bases between. The CDR3 is made up of 12 amino acids. The CDR3 sequence: CASSLDSRGYTF. CDR3 nucleotide sequence: TGCGCCAGCAGCTTGGACAGTCGGGGCTACACCTTC.

V gene TRBV24-1 combines with J gene TRBJ2-3, with 7 bases lining up with TRBD1. The CDR3 is made up of 15 amino acids. The V and J ends lost 3 bases and 2 bases, in that order; junction bases with no gene match: 4. Germline values: CDR1 KGHDR, CDR2 SFDVKD. The CDR3 coding sequence is TGTGCCACCAGTGATACGGGACAGTACACAGATACGCAGTATTTT. It codes for CATSDTGQYTDTQYF.

This clonotype was seen repeatedly, ten times or more. The rearrangement uses TRBV20-1 and TRBJ2-7, with 10 bases lining up with TRBD2. Germline-derived CDR1 and CDR2 are DFQATT and SNEGSKA (reference sequence). CDR3 length equals 14 residues. Germline trimming cut 4 bases from V and 2 bases from J; bases unmatched to any gene: 5. The CDR3 reads CSAMRGTSAYEQYF. As DNA, the CDR3 is TGCAGTGCTATGAGGGGGACTAGCGCCTACGAGCAGTACTTC.

This clonotype was seen many times. The chain employs TRBV18 and TRBJ2-1; no clear D. Germline V gene lookup returns CDR1 KGHSH and CDR2 LQKENI. Trimming removed 2 bases from V and 9 bases from J, with 11 bases in between. This CDR3 contains 13 residues. The DNA of the CDR3 is TGTGCCAGCTCACCAATAGTTTTTGGTGAGCAGTTCTTC. Translated, it gives CASSPIVFGEQFF.

This clonotype came up a few times. This chain joins TRBV20-1 and TRBJ1-3; no definite D call. Germline V lookup: CDR1 DFQATT, CDR2 SNEGSKA (reference sequence). This CDR3 has 15 residues. The V end lost 5 bases, the J end lost 2 bases, and 16 bases lay between the germline ends. DNA for the CDR3: TGCAGTGCTGTGACACGCCAGGAGCCTGGAAACACCATATATTTT. Amino acids: CSAVTRQEPGNTIYF.

This clonotype was counted ten times or more. The chain recombines TRBV20-1 with TRBJ2-3; 11 bases agree with TRBD2. Germline lookup yields CDR1 DFQATT and CDR2 SNEGSKA (reference sequence). J was trimmed by 3 bases and V by 7 bases; bases with no gene match: 12. The CDR3 consists of 16 residues. CDR3 in amino acids: CSVLNLAGGNTDTQYF. CDR3 nucleotide sequence: TGCAGTGTTCTAAATCTAGCGGGAGGTAATACAGATACGCAGTATTTT.

This sequence joins TRBV3-1 and TRBJ2-7; 7 bases line up with TRBD1. The CDR3 contains 14 residues. CDR1 is LGHDT and CDR2 is YNNKEL in the germline V gene (reference sequence). With 0 bases clipped from V and 1 base from J, the junction kept 0 bases outside the gene matches. The CDR3 here is CASSQEQGSYEQYF. DNA of the CDR3: TGTGCCAGCAGCCAAGAACAGGGGTCCTACGAGCAGTACTTC.

The chain uses TRBV28 and TRBJ2-7, with 9 bases that match TRBD2. Germline loops: CDR1 MDHEN, CDR2 SYDVKM. The CDR3 runs 14 residues. J was trimmed by 0 bases and V by 6 bases; bases with no gene match: 3. The CDR3 reads CASRLSGGSYEQYF. CDR3 in DNA: TGTGCCAGCAGACTTAGCGGGGGCTCCTACGAGCAGTACTTC.

This clonotype was found many times. The chain recombines TRBV27 with TRBJ1-6; D is unresolved. Trimming shortened V by 3 bases and J by 9 bases, and 9 bases separated the two germline ends. The CDR3 loop spans 13 amino acids. CDR1 and CDR2 from the germline V gene are MNHEY and SMNVEV (reference sequence). The CDR3 nucleotides read TGTGCCAGCAGTTTTGGAAAGGGTTCACCCCTCCACTTT. Its protein is CASSFGKGSPLHF.

This clonotype was picked up many times. The CDR3 nucleotides read TGCGCCAGCCGTCTGATAGGGGCTAGCACAGATACGCAGTATTTT. Amino acids: CASRLIGASTDTQYF. This rearrangement joins TRBV5-1 to TRBJ2-3; D possibly corresponds to TRBD1 (5 bases). Trimming stripped 7 bases from V and 0 bases from J, with 15 bases between. This CDR3 is built from 15 residues. From germline, CDR1 is SGHRS and CDR2 YFSETQ.

This clonotype has ten or more counts. The chain employs TRBV3-1 and TRBJ1-4, with D unclear. Germline CDR1 is LGHDT and CDR2 is YNNKEL (reference sequence). The germline V and J ends were trimmed by 2 bases and 8 bases, with 15 bases remaining between them. The CDR3 consists of 15 residues. The CDR3 sequence is CASSQPFPETEKLFF. DNA of the CDR3: TGTGCCAGCAGCCAACCTTTCCCGGAGACGGAAAAACTGTTTTTT.

This clonotype occurred many times. The chain recombines TRBV5-1 with TRBJ1-5; possibly TRBD1 for D (5 bases). The CDR3 covers 15 residues. Per germline, CDR1 SGHRS and CDR2 YFSETQ. Deletions cut 0 bases from V and 2 bases from J, with 9 bases between. CDR3 DNA: TGCGCCAGCAGCTTGGGAGGGGTTGGCAATCAGCCCCAGCATTTT. Protein product: CASSLGGVGNQPQHF.

The chain couples TRBV3-1 to TRBJ1-3; TRBD1 matches 11 bases. With 4 bases clipped from V and 8 bases from J, the junction kept 4 bases outside the gene matches. This CDR3 is built from 14 residues. Germline V gives CDR1 LGHDT, CDR2 YNNKEL (reference sequence). The CDR3 nucleotides read TGTGCCAGCAGCCCCGGACAGGGGGCTTACACCATATATTTT. Protein product: CASSPGQGAYTIYF.

The CDR3 nucleotides are TGCGCCAGCAGCTTGGATCATTCCGGGACCAAATCCTACGAGCAGTACTTC. Translated, it gives CASSLDHSGTKSYEQYF. V gene TRBV5-1 combines with J gene TRBJ2-7; D may be TRBD1 or TRBD2 (5 bases each). The CDR3 is made up of 17 amino acids. Trimming removed 0 bases at V and 1 base at J, with 17 bases between. The germline gives CDR1 SGHRS, CDR2 YFSETQ.